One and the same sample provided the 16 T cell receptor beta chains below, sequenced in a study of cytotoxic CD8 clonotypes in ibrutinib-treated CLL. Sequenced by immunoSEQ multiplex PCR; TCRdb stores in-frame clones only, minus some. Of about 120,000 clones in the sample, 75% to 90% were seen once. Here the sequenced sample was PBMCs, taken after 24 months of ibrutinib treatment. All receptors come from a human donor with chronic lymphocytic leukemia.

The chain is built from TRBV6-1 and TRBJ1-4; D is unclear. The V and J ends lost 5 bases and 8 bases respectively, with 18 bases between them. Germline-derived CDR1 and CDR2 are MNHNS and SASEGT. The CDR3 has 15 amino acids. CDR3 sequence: CASSLRANVGEKLFF. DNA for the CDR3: TGTGCCAGCAGTTTACGGGCGAACGTGGGAGAAAAACTGTTTTTT.

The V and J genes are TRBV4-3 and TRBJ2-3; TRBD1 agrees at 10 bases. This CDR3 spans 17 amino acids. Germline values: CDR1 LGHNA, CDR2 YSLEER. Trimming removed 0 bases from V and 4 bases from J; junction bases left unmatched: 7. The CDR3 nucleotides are TGCGCCAGCAGCCAAGATTCGAGGGACAGGGGTTCAGATACGCAGTATTTT. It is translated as CASSQDSRDRGSDTQYF.

CDR3 residues: CASSQGTLNTGELFF. As DNA, the CDR3 is TGCGCCAGCAGCCAAGGGACACTTAACACCGGGGAGCTGTTTTTT. V gene TRBV4-1 combines with J gene TRBJ2-2; perhaps TRBD1 as D (5 bases). V lost 1 base to trimming and J lost 2 bases, with 8 bases between them. CDR3 length: 15 residues. The germline V gene encodes CDR1 MGHRA and CDR2 YSYEKL.

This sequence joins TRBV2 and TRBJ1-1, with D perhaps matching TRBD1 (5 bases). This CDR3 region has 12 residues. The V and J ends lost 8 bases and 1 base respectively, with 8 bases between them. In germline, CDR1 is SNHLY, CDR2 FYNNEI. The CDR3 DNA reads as TGTGCCAGCGCCGGGGGGAACACTGAAGCTTTCTTT. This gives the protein CASAGGNTEAFF.

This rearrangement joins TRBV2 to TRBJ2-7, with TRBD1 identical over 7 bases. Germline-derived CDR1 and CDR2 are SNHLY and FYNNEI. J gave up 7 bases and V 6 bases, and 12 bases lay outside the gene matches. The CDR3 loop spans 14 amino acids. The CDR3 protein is CASRAEGGPGEQYF. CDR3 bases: TGTGCCAGCAGAGCGGAAGGGGGCCCGGGGGAGCAGTACTTC.

The CDR3 DNA sequence: TGTGCCAGCAGTTACAAGGGGGACTATGGCTACACCTTC. This translates into CASSYKGDYGYTF. The rearrangement joins TRBV6-6 to TRBJ1-2; weak D call: TRBD1 (6 bases). Germline V gene data show CDR1 as MNHNY and CDR2 as SVGAGI (reference sequence). This CDR3 is built from 13 residues. Trimming cost V 2 bases and J 3 bases, with 7 bases left between them.

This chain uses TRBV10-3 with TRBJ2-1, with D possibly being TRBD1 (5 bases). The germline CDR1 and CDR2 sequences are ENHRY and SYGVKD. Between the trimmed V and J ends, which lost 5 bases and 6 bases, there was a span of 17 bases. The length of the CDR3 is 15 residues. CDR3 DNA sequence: TGTGCCATCAGTCCCAAGGGGCTGCTGGCCAATGAGCAGTTCTTC. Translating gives CAISPKGLLANEQFF.

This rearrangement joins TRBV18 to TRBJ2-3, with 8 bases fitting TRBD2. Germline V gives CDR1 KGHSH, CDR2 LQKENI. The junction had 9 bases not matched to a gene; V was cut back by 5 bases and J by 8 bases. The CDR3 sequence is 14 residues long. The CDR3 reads CASSLLAARGTQYF. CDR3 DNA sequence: TGTGCCAGCTCATTACTAGCGGCCAGGGGTACGCAGTATTTT.

In nucleotides, the CDR3 is TGTGCCATCCCCCGGGGGAGCTCCTACGAGCAGTACTTC. Encoded protein: CAIPRGSSYEQYF. The chain is built from TRBV7-9 and TRBJ2-7; perhaps TRBD2 as D (6 bases). This CDR3 has 13 amino acids. Germline values: CDR1 SEHNR, CDR2 FQNEAQ (reference sequence). Trimming removed 10 bases at V and 0 bases at J, with 13 bases between.

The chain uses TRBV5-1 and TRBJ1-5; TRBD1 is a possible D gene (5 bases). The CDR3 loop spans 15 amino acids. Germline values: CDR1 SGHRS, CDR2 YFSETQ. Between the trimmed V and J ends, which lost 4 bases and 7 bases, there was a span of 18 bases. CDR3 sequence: CASSAGTGVGQPQHF. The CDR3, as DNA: TGCGCCAGCAGCGCCGGGACGGGCGTTGGCCAGCCCCAGCATTTT.

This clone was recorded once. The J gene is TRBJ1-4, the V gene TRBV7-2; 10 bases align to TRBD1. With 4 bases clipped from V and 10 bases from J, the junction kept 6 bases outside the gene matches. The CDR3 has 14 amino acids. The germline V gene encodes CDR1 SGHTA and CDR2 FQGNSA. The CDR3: CASSYDRGQGKLFF. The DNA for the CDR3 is TGTGCCAGCAGCTACGACAGGGGGCAAGGAAAACTGTTTTTT.

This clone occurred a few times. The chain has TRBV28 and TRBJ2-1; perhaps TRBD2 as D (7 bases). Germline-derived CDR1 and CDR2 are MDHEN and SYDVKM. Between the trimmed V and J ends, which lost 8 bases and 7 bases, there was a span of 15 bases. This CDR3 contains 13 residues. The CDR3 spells CASSRGARNEQFF. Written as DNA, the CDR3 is TGTGCCAGCTCTCGGGGGGCGAGGAATGAGCAGTTCTTC.

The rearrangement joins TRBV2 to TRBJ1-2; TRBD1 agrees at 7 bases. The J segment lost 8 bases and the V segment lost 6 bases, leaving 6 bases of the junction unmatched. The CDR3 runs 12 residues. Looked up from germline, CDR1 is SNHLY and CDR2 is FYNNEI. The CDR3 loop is CASSIYRGGYTF. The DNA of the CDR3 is TGTGCCAGCAGCATCTACAGGGGAGGCTACACCTTC.

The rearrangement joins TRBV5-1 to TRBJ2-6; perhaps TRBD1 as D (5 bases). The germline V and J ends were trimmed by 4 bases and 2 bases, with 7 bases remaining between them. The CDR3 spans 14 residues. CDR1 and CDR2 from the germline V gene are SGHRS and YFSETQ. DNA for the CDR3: TGCGCCAGCAGCCTCAGGGCTGGGGCCAACGTCCTGACTTTC. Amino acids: CASSLRAGANVLTF. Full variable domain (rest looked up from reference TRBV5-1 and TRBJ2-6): KAGVTQTPRYLIKTRGQQVTLSCSPISGHRSVSWYQQTPGQGLQFLFEYFSETQRNKGNFPGRFSGRQFSNSRSEMNVSTLELGDSALYLCASSLRAGANVLTFGAGSRLTVL.

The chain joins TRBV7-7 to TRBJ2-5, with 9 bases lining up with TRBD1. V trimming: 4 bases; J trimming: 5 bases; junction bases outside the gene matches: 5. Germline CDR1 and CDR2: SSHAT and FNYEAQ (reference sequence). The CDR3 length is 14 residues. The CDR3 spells CASSSGQGAETQYF. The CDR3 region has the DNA TGTGCCAGCAGCTCGGGACAGGGAGCGGAGACCCAGTACTTC.

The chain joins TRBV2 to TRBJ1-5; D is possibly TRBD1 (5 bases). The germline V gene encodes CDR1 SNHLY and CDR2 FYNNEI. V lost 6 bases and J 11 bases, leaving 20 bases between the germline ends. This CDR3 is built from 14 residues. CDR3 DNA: TGTGCCAGCAGGTTGGACACGATGAACGGGGCCCAGCATTTT. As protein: CASRLDTMNGAQHF.